The entry below describes one T cell receptor beta chain. Its cognate antigen has yet to be identified. No much larger clonotype is one base removed from it; base qualities were not supplied. The Qiagen DNeasy kit was used to extract genomic DNA from unsorted PBMCs and from the negatively selected CD4+ and CD8+ fractions. TCR beta CDR3 regions were amplified by immunoSEQ multiplex PCR using primers annealing to V and J segments. A synthetic immune receptor repertoire was used to minimize amplification bias, and any remaining bias was removed computationally after sequencing. Per the source publication's procedure: Repertoire diversity was quantified as the Shannon entropy index using custom Python scripts. Unsorted, CD4+ and CD8+ repertoires were analyzed separately, except for combined analyses in which CD4+ and CD8+ sequences were merged in silico. A clone counted as expanded when the clone's frequency after treatment rose at least 2-fold relative to C1D1, and clones undetected at baseline were given a pseudocount of 0.5. Clones with 0 or 1 copy at C1D1 were defined as singleton clones, while clones with 2 or more copies were defined as non-singleton clones. Clones expanded in unsorted samples were annotated as CD4+, CD8+ or unknown by matching protein sequences in sorted samples from the same patient. Wilcoxon tests on paired samples were used to test changes in diversity from C1D1 to C4D1. In TCRdb, the immuneACCESS table is reduced to in-frame sequences with V and J assigned. These tables do not hold every clone; where another copy was compared, an unresolved V gene accounts for under half, and the others remain unexplained. V and J calls and clone size come straight from that table; D and trimming were deduced from the DNA. This sample lists some 30,000 clones; 81% were detected once. 15% to 20% of the sample goes to the ten largest clones.

These data belong to a study of PD-1 blockade in classical Hodgkin lymphoma (dated by TCRdb to 2020 to 2021). Study-wide context: Nivolumab dosing was 3 mg/kg intravenously every 2 weeks, continuing until either disease progression or unacceptable toxicity. To define a peripheral blood immune signature of response to PD-1 blockade in classical Hodgkin lymphoma, the study combined TCR beta sequencing with CyTOF. Study-level results and caveats: Baseline diversity similar to that of newly diagnosed patients was observed in trial patients achieving complete response, whereas significantly lower diversity was observed in partial responders and progressors. The study was limited to a single clinical trial cohort, and causes of repertoire differences, possibly disease activity or prior therapy, remained undefined. By C4D1, a significant rise was seen in CD4+ TCR diversity but not in CD8+ TCR diversity (p=0.0027 vs p=0.16), and the rise was most apparent among complete responders (p=0.02). Newly diagnosed patients were reported to have lower baseline TCR diversity than healthy donors, and relapsed/refractory patients were reported to have lower baseline TCR diversity still. Lower diversity was observed in patients in whom nivolumab was started less than 1 year after ASCT, and these patients were excluded from later analyses so that confounding by immune reconstitution would be avoided.

What the time point label conveys for this sample: cycle 4 day 1 (C4D1), after five to seven weeks of nivolumab. All trial patients had relapsed after autologous stem cell transplantation, with cohorts A, B and C differing in prior brentuximab vedotin exposure. The trial cohort comprised some 60 patients with relapsed/refractory classical Hodgkin lymphoma whose best overall responses were complete response, partial response or progressive disease. Trial patients were treated with single-agent nivolumab in the multi-cohort phase II CheckMate 205 trial. Best overall response was determined by an independent review committee according to the 2007 International Working Group response criteria. Trial PBMCs were obtained immediately prior to nivolumab initiation (C1D1) and on therapy at cycle 2 day 1 and cycle 4 day 1. After peripheral blood was drawn into 8 mL Vacutainer Cell Preparation Tubes, PBMCs were isolated by centrifugation and then cryopreserved.

Trimmed from V: 5 bases; trimmed from J: 5 bases; junction bases lacking a gene match: 3. Reading from cysteine to phenylalanine, the CDR3 counts 13 amino acids. Only the CDR3 part of the read is kept: 39 bases, read in frame from the first base. For CDR1 and CDR2, the germline V gene (reference sequence) lists MNHNY and SVGAGI. This TCR came from a human donor with classical Hodgkin lymphoma. The input for sequencing was peripheral blood mononuclear cells (PBMCs), taken before the fourth cycle of nivolumab. The chain couples TRBV6-6 to TRBJ1-1; 9 central nucleotides agree with TRBD1. In nucleotide form, the sequence is TGTGCCAGCAGTCGTGGACAGGGGACTGAAGCTTTCTTT. Its translation reads: CASSRGQGTEAFF.